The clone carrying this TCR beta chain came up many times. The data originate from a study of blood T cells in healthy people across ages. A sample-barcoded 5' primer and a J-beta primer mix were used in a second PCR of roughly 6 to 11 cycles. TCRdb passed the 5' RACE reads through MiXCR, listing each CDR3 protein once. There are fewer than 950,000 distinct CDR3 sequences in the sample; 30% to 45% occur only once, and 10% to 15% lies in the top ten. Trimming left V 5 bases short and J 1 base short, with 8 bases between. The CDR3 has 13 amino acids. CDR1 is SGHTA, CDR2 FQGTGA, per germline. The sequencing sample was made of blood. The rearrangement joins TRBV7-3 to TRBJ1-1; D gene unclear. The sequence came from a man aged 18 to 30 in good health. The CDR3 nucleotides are TGTGCCAGCAGCCAAACGCCGAACACTGAAGCTTTCTTT. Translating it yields CASSQTPNTEAFF.